These 4 T cell receptor beta chains were all obtained from the same sample, sequenced in a study of blood T cells in healthy people across ages. The use of a sample-barcoded 5' primer and a J-beta primer mix characterized a second PCR of roughly 6 to 12 cycles. TCRdb passed the 5' RACE reads through MiXCR, listing each CDR3 protein once. Seen here are around 800,000 distinct CDR3 sequences, roughly 24% observed once, and the top ten hold about 2.9%. This same sample was also taken into another study, of T cells of mothers and their children.

The sample consisted of blood. These receptors were taken from a boy younger than 18 in good health.

The V gene is TRBV12-5, the J gene TRBJ2-5; TRBD2 might be the D (6 bases). TRBJ2-1 explains the end of the DNA better; the J call may be wrong. In germline, CDR1 is LGHNT, CDR2 FRNRAP. CDR3 length: 14 amino acids. CDR3 region: CASAHGSGKGEQFF. In DNA form, the CDR3 reads TGTGCTAGTGCCCACGGTAGCGGAAAGGGTGAGCAGTTCTTC.

This clonotype was detected many times. This chain links TRBV6-5 with TRBJ2-3; TRBD2 agrees at 7 bases. Germline-derived CDR1 and CDR2 are MNHEY and SVGAGI. The CDR3 length is 14 residues. V lost 5 bases and J lost 2; bases outside the gene matches: 4. The CDR3: CASSSGISTDTQYF. For the CDR3, the DNA is TGTGCCAGCAGTAGCGGGATCTCCACAGATACGCAGTATTTT.

This clonotype was found a few times. This rearrangement joins TRBV7-2 to TRBJ2-1; 8 bases line up with TRBD2. The CDR3 is 17 residues long. The junction had 8 bases not matched to a gene; V was cut back by 1 base and J by 3 bases. CDR1 and CDR2 from the germline V gene are SGHTA and FQGNSA. The CDR3 DNA is TGTGCCAGCAGCTTAGGTCGGGGGGGCCGAGGCTACAATGAGCAGTTCTTC. Translated: CASSLGRGGRGYNEQFF.

V gene TRBV6-6 combines with J gene TRBJ2-1; D possibly uses TRBD1 or TRBD2 (6 bases each). The CDR3 is 15 residues long. V was shortened by 4 bases and J by 8 bases, with 18 bases between the two germline ends. CDR1 MNHNY and CDR2 SVGAGI come from the germline V gene (reference sequence). The CDR3 loop is CASSFRGLPWDEQFF. CDR3 DNA: TGTGCCAGCAGTTTCCGGGGGCTCCCTTGGGATGAGCAGTTCTTC.